These 6 T cell receptor beta chains came from one sample sequenced in a study of shared clonotypes between healthy human individuals. Generated by immunoSEQ multiplex PCR, the TCRdb table keeps only in-frame clones and is missing some. This sample carries some 1,100,000 clones, approximately 78% of them seen once, and the ten largest clones take 0.5% to 0.6%. Sequencing used memory CD4+ T cells from PBMCs. The subset: CD45RA-negative fraction. Every receptor here comes from a man between 18 and 35 years old in good health. Some clones in this sample may be carry-over from other donors' samples.

The chain recombines TRBV5-8 with TRBJ1-4; 9 nucleotides line up with TRBD1. The CDR3 is 14 residues long. CDR1 SGHTS and CDR2 YDEGEE come from the germline V gene. V shed 5 bases and J 4 bases; nucleotides not matched to a gene: 3. The CDR3 sequence is CASRLTGGNEKLFF. The CDR3, as DNA: TGTGCCAGCAGACTGACAGGGGGTAATGAAAAACTGTTTTTT. The whole variable domain, filled in from reference TRBV5-8 and TRBJ1-4, reads EAGVTQSPTHLIKTRGQQATLRCSPISGHTSVYWYQQALGLGLQFLLWYDEGEERNRGNFPPRFSGRQFPNYSSELNVNALELEDSALYLCASRLTGGNEKLFFGSGTQLSVL.

This chain uses TRBV28 with TRBJ1-1; D is possibly TRBD1 (5 bases). This CDR3 has 14 residues. The ends were cut back, 3 bases at V and 1 base at J, with 9 bases in the middle. Germline V gene sequence: CDR1 MDHEN, CDR2 SYDVKM. CDR3 loop: CASSLARANTEAFF. The CDR3 DNA sequence: TGTGCCAGCAGTTTGGCCAGGGCGAACACTGAAGCTTTCTTT.

About this clone: The sample has other DNA sequences that encode this CDR3 too. The rearrangement joins TRBV18 to TRBJ1-3; D not resolved. The CDR3 runs 14 residues. From germline, CDR1 is KGHSH and CDR2 LQKENI. Trimming pared 3 bases from V and 4 bases from J, leaving 10 bases between. CDR3 residues: CASSPDTSGNTIYF. CDR3 nucleotides: TGTGCCAGCTCACCCGACACTTCAGGAAACACCATATATTTT.

The chain combines TRBV5-6 with TRBJ2-7; 9 bases line up with TRBD2. Trimming at V came to 2 bases and at J to 2 bases, leaving 11 bases not matched to a gene. This CDR3 is 17 amino acids long. Germline V lookup: CDR1 SGHDT, CDR2 YYEEEE. In nucleotides, the CDR3 is TGTGCCAGCAGCTTAGGTAGCGGGAGCGTCCTTGCCTACGAGCAGTACTTC. It translates to CASSLGSGSVLAYEQYF.

The chain recombines TRBV18 with TRBJ2-3; D tentatively fits TRBD1 or TRBD2 (5 bases each). Germline lookup yields CDR1 KGHSH and CDR2 LQKENI. The CDR3 totals 15 residues. V lost 1 base, J lost 1 base, and 9 bases lay in between. The CDR3 is CASSPLGAGTDTQYF. As DNA, the CDR3 is TGTGCCAGCTCACCACTCGGGGCGGGCACAGATACGCAGTATTTT.

The rearrangement uses TRBV15 and TRBJ2-7; 7 bases align to TRBD2. The V and J ends lost 0 bases and 7 bases, in that order; junction bases with no gene match: 9. Germline V lookup: CDR1 LNHNV, CDR2 YYDKDF (reference sequence). There are 15 residues in the CDR3. The DNA of the CDR3 is TGTGCCACCAGCAGAGATGTGGGGGGAGCGGGAGAGCAGTACTTC. It yields the protein CATSRDVGGAGEQYF.